The 22 T cell receptor beta chains below all came from one sample that was sequenced in a study of blood T cell repertoires in COVID-19. Repertoires were generated with immunoSEQ multiplex PCR, while TCRdb's copy carries only in-frame clones and drops some. The table has under 70,000 clones, about 87% seen once. Specimen: peripheral blood. The receptors were gathered from a woman between 55 and 75 years old with COVID-19, enrolled during active disease.

The genes are TRBV11-3 and TRBJ1-4; tentative D call: TRBD1 (6 bases). The CDR3 loop spans 15 amino acids. Trimming removed 5 bases at V and 5 bases at J, with 15 bases between. The germline gives CDR1 SGHNT, CDR2 YENEEA. In nucleotides, the CDR3 is TGTGCCAGCAGCCACGGGGGGGCCCCGAATGAAAAACTGTTTTTT. This translates into CASSHGGAPNEKLFF.

This clone appeared a single time. The rearrangement links TRBV27 to TRBJ2-7, with D maybe TRBD2 (6 bases). Germline V gene sequence: CDR1 MNHEY, CDR2 SMNVEV (reference sequence). V was shortened by 3 bases and J by 1 base, with 16 bases between the two germline ends. The CDR3 has 16 residues. The CDR3 bases are TGTGCCAGCAGTTTTTTGGTGGCTAGCGAGTCCTACGAGCAGTACTTC. As protein: CASSFLVASESYEQYF.

This clone came up once. The V call is TRBV15, the J call TRBJ2-1; D is possibly TRBD1 (6 bases). CDR1 LNHNV and CDR2 YYDKDF come from the germline V gene (reference sequence). Trimming cost V 6 bases and J 4 bases, with 19 bases left between them. The CDR3 spans 16 residues. The CDR3 here is CATRQGVGTQYNEQFF. The CDR3 DNA reads as TGTGCCACCAGGCAAGGGGTAGGGACACAATACAATGAGCAGTTCTTC.

The chain has TRBV5-1 and TRBJ1-5; D is unresolved. Germline lookup yields CDR1 SGHRS and CDR2 YFSETQ. This CDR3 region has 15 residues. V was pared by 1 base and J by 0 bases, with 8 bases between. The CDR3, as DNA: TGCGCCAGCAGCTTGTCAGGAAATAGCAATCAGCCCCAGCATTTT. It encodes CASSLSGNSNQPQHF. Filled out from reference TRBV5-1 and TRBJ1-5, the complete variable domain reads KAGVTQTPRYLIKTRGQQVTLSCSPISGHRSVSWYQQTPGQGLQFLFEYFSETQRNKGNFPGRFSGRQFSNSRSEMNVSTLELGDSALYLCASSLSGNSNQPQHFGDGTRLSIL.

V gene TRBV6-6 combines with J gene TRBJ2-7; tentatively, D is TRBD2 (6 bases). V lost 10 bases, J lost 7 bases, and 29 bases lay in between. Germline values: CDR1 MNHNY, CDR2 SVGAGI (reference sequence). The CDR3 totals 16 residues. The CDR3 coding sequence is TGTGCCACGCGGGGCCCGGGTTCTAATCTGAATAAGGAGCAGTACTTC. It translates to CATRGPGSNLNKEQYF.

This clone was counted a few times. The V call is TRBV6-4, the J call TRBJ2-1; 11 bases map to TRBD2. Germline lookup yields CDR1 MRHNA and CDR2 SNTAGT. The CDR3 totals 17 residues. V dropped 5 bases and J dropped 9; count of bases not matched to a gene: 15. This CDR3 reads CASSRTPGLAEFGEQFF. CDR3 nucleotides: TGTGCCAGCAGTCGAACCCCGGGACTAGCGGAATTCGGTGAGCAGTTCTTC.

J is TRBJ2-1 and V is TRBV5-4; 12 bases line up with TRBD2. The CDR3 extends over 16 amino acids. The germline CDR1 and CDR2 sequences are SGHNT and YYREEE (reference sequence). V lost 4 bases and J lost 10; bases outside the gene matches: 12. CDR3 protein: CASSKGGLAGGLEQFF. The CDR3 DNA is TGTGCCAGCAGCAAGGGAGGCCTAGCGGGAGGGCTGGAGCAGTTCTTC.

The chain uses TRBV4-1 and TRBJ1-3, with TRBD1 as a possible D gene (6 bases). V was trimmed by 1 base and J by 4 bases, leaving 26 bases between them. This CDR3 has 20 residues. The germline CDR1 and CDR2 sequences are MGHRA and YSYEKL. CDR3 sequence (DNA): TGCGCCAGCAGCCAAGCAACCTTACCTCGGGACAAGAAAAGGGGAAACACCATATATTTT. Translated, it gives CASSQATLPRDKKRGNTIYF.

The V gene is TRBV6-5, the J gene TRBJ2-7; D might be TRBD1 (6 bases). CDR1 and CDR2 from the germline V gene are MNHEY and SVGAGI. Trimming left V 4 bases short and J 0 bases short, with 13 bases between. The CDR3 sequence is 15 residues long. This CDR3 reads CASSFRTDSSYEQYF. The CDR3 DNA reads as TGTGCCAGCAGTTTCAGGACAGACAGCTCCTACGAGCAGTACTTC.

This chain connects TRBV11-2 to TRBJ2-7; weak D call: TRBD1 (6 bases). Germline V gene sequence: CDR1 SGHAT, CDR2 FQNNGV. This CDR3 region has 13 residues. With 5 bases removed from V and 6 bases from J, the gap between germline ends came to 14 bases. The CDR3 here is CASSPRTEGEQYF. The DNA of the CDR3 is TGTGCCAGCAGCCCCAGGACAGAAGGCGAGCAGTACTTC.

In DNA, the CDR3 is TGCGCCAGCAGCTTAACAGGACAGAGCTCCTACGAGCAGTACTTC. Amino acid sequence: CASSLTGQSSYEQYF. The chain uses TRBV5-1 and TRBJ2-7; possible D gene TRBD1, 6 bases. V was trimmed by 2 bases and J by 0 bases, leaving 12 bases between them. Germline V CDR1 and CDR2: SGHRS, YFSETQ. CDR3 length: 15 amino acids.

This chain uses TRBV5-5 with TRBJ2-1, with a weak D call TRBD1 (6 bases). The CDR3 contains 14 residues. Trimming took off 4 bases at V and 7 bases at J, with 15 bases between the two ends. Per the germline V gene, CDR1 is SGHKS and CDR2 is YYEKEE (reference sequence). CDR3 sequence: CASSRLQGWNEQFF. The CDR3 DNA reads as TGTGCCAGCAGCCGTTTACAGGGTTGGAATGAGCAGTTCTTC.

CDR3 amino acids: CASSHDSTETQYF. The CDR3 nucleotides are TGTGCCAGCAGCCATGATAGCACAGAGACCCAGTACTTC. The chain combines TRBV3-1 (or the pseudogene TRBV3-2) with TRBJ2-5; D not resolved. This CDR3 comprises 13 residues. Germline V CDR1 and CDR2: LGHDT, YNNKEL (reference sequence). Trimming cost V 3 bases and J 4 bases, with 9 bases left between them.

This chain uses TRBV14 with TRBJ2-3, with D tentatively TRBD2 (6 bases). The CDR3 is 15 residues long. In germline, CDR1 is SGHDN, CDR2 FVKESK. Trimming stripped 4 bases from V and 4 bases from J, with 15 bases between. The CDR3 region has the DNA TGTGCCAGCAGCCTCGGGGGAGGATGGGCAGATACGCAGTATTTT. Translating it yields CASSLGGGWADTQYF. Variable domain in full (rest from reference TRBV14 and TRBJ2-3): EAGVTQFPSHSVIEKGQTVTLRCDPISGHDNLYWYRRVMGKEIKFLLHFVKESKQDESGMPNNRFLAERTGGTYSTLKVQPAELEDSGVYFCASSLGGGWADTQYFGPGTRLTVL.

Concerning this clone: An end of the junction differs from the germline gene, which may be a read error. This chain uses TRBV7-9 with TRBJ1-4, with D perhaps TRBD1 (6 bases). Per the germline V gene, CDR1 is SEHNR and CDR2 is FQNEAQ (reference sequence). This CDR3 region has 14 residues. DNA of the CDR3: TGTGCCAGCAGCCCCGGGACAACAAATGAAAAACTGTTTTTT. Translated: CASSPGTTNEKLFF.

In this sample, this clone turned up once. This chain connects TRBV15 to TRBJ1-4; 9 nucleotides line up with TRBD1. V was clipped by 5 bases and J by 10 bases; unmatched bases: 11. Germline loops: CDR1 LNHNV, CDR2 YYDKDF (reference sequence). The CDR3 covers 15 residues. The CDR3: CATSPNRGQGSKLFF. The CDR3 DNA sequence: TGTGCCACCAGCCCAAACAGGGGGCAAGGATCAAAACTGTTTTTT. Full variable domain (outside the CDR3, taken from reference TRBV15 and TRBJ1-4): DAMVIQNPRYQVTQFGKPVTLSCSQTLNHNVMYWYQQKSSQAPKLLFHYYDKDFNNEADTPDNFQSRRPNTSFCFLDIRSPGLGDTAMYLCATSPNRGQGSKLFFGSGTQLSVL.

This clone appeared a few times. The chain recombines TRBV20-1 with TRBJ2-7; D not certain. The CDR3 covers 14 residues. Per the germline V gene, CDR1 is DFQATT and CDR2 is SNEGSKA (reference sequence). The V end lost 3 bases, the J end lost 2 bases, and 14 bases lay between the germline ends. This CDR3 is CSASSADFAYEQYF. The CDR3 DNA reads TGCAGTGCTAGTTCAGCTGACTTTGCCTACGAGCAGTACTTC.

The gene calls are TRBV29-1 and TRBJ1-2; 7 bases fit TRBD1. Germline V gene lookup returns CDR1 SQVTM and CDR2 ANQGSEA. The trim removed 4 bases at V and 3 bases at J, leaving 8 bases unmatched. This CDR3 has 14 amino acids. The CDR3 bases are TGCAGCGTTGTACAGGGGCTTGCGGACTATGGCTACACCTTC. Residues: CSVVQGLADYGYTF.

The chain couples TRBV30 to TRBJ1-5, with D unresolved. V gave up 2 bases and J gave up 7 bases, with 15 bases separating them. Germline CDR1 is GTSNPN and CDR2 is SVGIG (reference sequence). The CDR3 is 14 residues long. CDR3 loop: CAWSSGGSGQPQHF. CDR3 in DNA: TGTGCCTGGAGTAGTGGCGGGTCAGGCCAGCCCCAGCATTTT.

J is TRBJ2-7 and V is TRBV28; 7 positions agree with TRBD1. This CDR3 spans 14 amino acids. Germline-derived CDR1 and CDR2 are MDHEN and SYDVKM. Trimming at V came to 8 bases and at J to 6 bases, leaving 13 bases not matched to a gene. The CDR3 DNA sequence: TGTGCCAGCGGTTACCGGGACAGAACCCTCGAGCAGTACTTC. Protein sequence: CASGYRDRTLEQYF.

The sample holds one count of this clone. The chain employs TRBV15 and TRBJ2-3, with 7 bases fitting TRBD1. Germline V gives CDR1 LNHNV, CDR2 YYDKDF (reference sequence). The trim removed 3 bases at V and 6 bases at J, leaving 12 bases unmatched. The CDR3 runs to 16 residues. This CDR3 reads CATSRTQGFSADTQYF. In nucleotides, the CDR3 is TGTGCCACCAGCAGGACACAGGGGTTTTCTGCTGATACGCAGTATTTT.

The chain employs TRBV9 and TRBJ2-3; D ambiguous. V lost 4 bases to trimming and J lost 5 bases, with 5 bases between them. The length of the CDR3 is 11 residues. Germline V gives CDR1 SGDLS, CDR2 YYNGEE. The CDR3 nucleotides read TGTGCCAGCAGCTCCCGAGATACGCAGTATTTT. As protein: CASSSRDTQYF.